These 8 T cell receptor beta chains originate from one sample sequenced in a study of blood T cell repertoires in COVID-19. Measured with immunoSEQ multiplex PCR; TCRdb has only the in-frame clones, and not every one. Found here are around 160,000 clones, over 75% of them singletons; the top ten hold approximately 1.2%. The specimen sequenced was PBMCs or T cells enriched from blood (not recorded which). These receptors came from a woman aged 25 to 45 with acute COVID-19.

This chain links TRBV6-6 with TRBJ1-1; 7 bases are shared with TRBD1. The V gene's germline CDR1 is MNHNY and CDR2 SVGAGI (reference sequence). The CDR3 spans 13 residues. The J segment lost 1 base and the V segment lost 9 bases, leaving 5 bases of the junction unmatched. DNA for the CDR3: TGTGCCAGTAACGACAGGGAGAACACTGAAGCTTTCTTT. Protein sequence: CASNDRENTEAFF.

This chain uses TRBV27 with TRBJ1-5; D is unclear. The CDR3 sequence is 14 residues long. Germline-derived CDR1 and CDR2 are MNHEY and SMNVEV (reference sequence). Trimming stripped 6 bases from V and 1 base from J, with 10 bases between. This CDR3 is CASSRDKSNQPQHF. The CDR3, as DNA: TGTGCCAGCAGCAGAGACAAAAGCAATCAGCCCCAGCATTTT.

J is TRBJ2-3 and V is TRBV5-4; D is unclear. The ends were cut back, 6 bases at V and 0 bases at J, with 14 bases in the middle. This CDR3 comprises 15 residues. Germline V CDR1 and CDR2: SGHNT, YYREEE (reference sequence). CDR3 sequence: CASTQGGLSTDTQYF. The CDR3, as DNA: TGTGCCAGCACCCAAGGCGGTCTCAGCACAGATACGCAGTATTTT.

CDR3 sequence reads: CASSLIGGPGLASEQYF. CDR3 DNA: TGCGCCAGCAGCCTCATTGGGGGCCCGGGACTAGCATCCGAGCAGTACTTC. This chain links TRBV4-3 with TRBJ2-7; TRBD2 agrees at 9 bases. Germline V gene data show CDR1 as LGHNA and CDR2 as YSLEER. The CDR3 is 17 residues long. After removal of 4 bases from V and 6 bases from J, the junction contained 16 bases not matched to a gene.

This chain joins TRBV4-1 and TRBJ2-1, with D maybe TRBD2 (5 bases). The V end lost 5 bases, the J end lost 9 bases, and 11 bases lay between the germline ends. The V gene's germline CDR1 is MGHRA and CDR2 YSYEKL. CDR3 length: 12 residues. The CDR3 reads CASSGSLGEQFF. In DNA form, the CDR3 reads TGCGCCAGCAGCGGGAGTCTCGGTGAGCAGTTCTTC.

The chain carries TRBV30 and TRBJ2-2; tentative D call: TRBD1 (6 bases). Trimming took off 0 bases at V and 4 bases at J, with 6 bases between the two ends. Germline values: CDR1 GTSNPN, CDR2 SVGIG (reference sequence). This CDR3 has 13 residues. For the CDR3, the DNA is TGTGCCTGGAGTGTACAGGGCACCGGGGAGCTGTTTTTT. This gives the protein CAWSVQGTGELFF.

The chain links TRBV4-2 to TRBJ2-2, with D unresolved. V lost 1 base to trimming and J lost 0 bases, with 9 bases between them. Germline-derived CDR1 and CDR2 are LGHNA and YNFKEQ. There are 16 residues in the CDR3. The CDR3 region is CASSQGPLSNTGELFF. CDR3 coding DNA: TGTGCCAGCAGCCAAGGTCCTTTATCGAACACCGGGGAGCTGTTTTTT.

The J gene is TRBJ1-3, the V gene TRBV27; maybe TRBD1 (6 bases). V shed 7 bases and J shed 0 bases, with 13 bases lying between them. Germline values: CDR1 MNHEY, CDR2 SMNVEV (reference sequence). This CDR3 has 15 amino acids. The CDR3 DNA sequence: TGTGCCAGCATAGATTGGGGGCACTCTGGAAACACCATATATTTT. Protein sequence: CASIDWGHSGNTIYF.